The sequence of this T cell receptor (beta chain) was determined in a study of cytomegalovirus exposure and HLA in healthy donors. Notes on the study in general: In a later analysis, parvovirus B19, influenza, CMV and Epstein-Barr virus appeared linked to several top co-occurrence clusters.

Healthy bone marrow donors made up the cohort. The PCR ran on 60 Vbeta and 13 Jbeta primers. TCRdb's table, derived via immunoSEQ multiplex PCR, lists solely in-frame clones and lacks some. Among 45,000 to 65,000 clones listed, 65% to 85% were seen once. The CDR3 spans 16 residues. V was pared by 3 bases and J by 4 bases, with 9 bases of the junction left unmatched. The germline gives CDR1 KGHSH, CDR2 LQKENI. As to this clone: No antigen is known for it.

This chain uses TRBV18 with TRBJ2-3, with TRBD2 matching over 8 bases. The sequencing input was PBMCs. This receptor was obtained from a man younger than 40 in good health and CMV-seronegative. In DNA form, the CDR3 reads TGTGCCAGCTCACCGCCAAGCGGGGGTGGCTCAGATACGCAGTATTTT. This codes for CASSPPSGGGSDTQYF.